These 32 T cell receptor beta chains share one sample of origin, sequenced in a study of Ad26.COV2.S vaccination and SARS-CoV-2 variants. Treatment denoted: over 15 received Ad26.COV2.S at low or high dose, single or two shots; about 5 received placebo; per-sample allocation not given. The samples date from day 63 after the first vaccine or placebo injection. Some clones are missing from TCRdb's copy, which holds only in-frame ones; the method was immunoSEQ multiplex PCR. The data hold roughly 700,000 clones, with roughly nine tenths observed a single time. The input for sequencing was peripheral blood, taken in a trial of Ad26.COV2.S vaccine versus placebo. All receptors come from a person between 18 and 65 years old who received the Ad26.COV2.S COVID-19 vaccine or a placebo.

Points on this clone: Other nucleotide sequences in the sample specify the same CDR3. The chain carries TRBV29-1 and TRBJ2-5; 9 nucleotides line up with TRBD2. Trimming cost V 1 base and J 3 bases; bases outside gene matches: 0. The CDR3 covers 13 residues. Germline CDR1 SQVTM, CDR2 ANQGSEA. The CDR3 loop is CSVEGGGEETQYF. DNA for the CDR3: TGCAGCGTTGAAGGCGGGGGGGAAGAGACCCAGTACTTC.

The CDR3: CASSPDSREQFF. The CDR3 nucleotides are TGTGCCAGCAGTCCCGATAGTCGCGAGCAGTTCTTC. V is TRBV27 and J is TRBJ2-1; no firm D call. The CDR3 covers 12 residues. Germline CDR1 reads MNHEY; CDR2 reads SMNVEV (reference sequence). Trimming pared 5 bases from V and 10 bases from J, leaving 12 bases between.

As for this clone: Within the sample, other DNA sequences also encode this same CDR3. V is TRBV19 and J is TRBJ1-4; D is uncertain. Germline-derived CDR1 and CDR2 are LNHDA and SQIVND (reference sequence). Trimming took 3 bases from V and 4 from J, leaving 9 bases between them. The CDR3 runs to 14 residues. The CDR3 sequence: CASSIAGINEKLFF. In DNA form, the CDR3 reads TGTGCCAGTAGTATTGCAGGAATTAATGAAAAACTGTTTTTT.

This clone has only one observation. It may be a read error: a sequence one base away is much more abundant. Other DNA sequences of this sample code for an identical CDR3. V is TRBV2 and J is TRBJ2-1; 13 nucleotides match TRBD2. The CDR3 runs to 14 residues. Germline assignment: CDR1 SNHLY and CDR2 FYNNEI. Losses at the gene ends were 4 bases for V and 6 bases for J; bases not matched to a gene: 0. CDR3 region: CASSGTSGGNEQFF. The CDR3, as DNA: TGTGCCAGCAGTGGGACTAGCGGGGGCAATGAGCAGTTCTTC.

Here the CDR3 reads CASSLGAVDTF. CDR3 DNA: TGTGCCAGCAGCCTGGGGGCAGTGGATACCTTC. The V call is TRBV7-9, the J call TRBJ1-2, with D tentatively TRBD1 (6 bases). The CDR3 totals 11 residues. The germline gives CDR1 SEHNR, CDR2 FQNEAQ (reference sequence). Trimming stripped 5 bases from V and 14 bases from J, with 15 bases between.

This clone was picked up a small number of times. V is TRBV5-8 and J is TRBJ1-5; D may be TRBD1 (5 bases). Deletions cut 2 bases from V and 5 bases from J, with 17 bases between. The germline gives CDR1 SGHTS, CDR2 YDEGEE. This CDR3 comprises 16 residues. This CDR3 is CASSLWGRRSHQPQHF. In DNA form, the CDR3 reads TGTGCCAGCAGCTTATGGGGCCGTAGGTCCCATCAGCCCCAGCATTTT.

The chain joins TRBV29-1 to TRBJ2-7; D is perhaps TRBD2 (5 bases). The CDR3 is 13 amino acids. Germline assignment: CDR1 SQVTM and CDR2 ANQGSEA. The ends were cut back, 7 bases at V and 3 bases at J, with 16 bases in the middle. The CDR3 DNA is TGCAGCGCCGGAGGCGGGTCGGTCTACGAGCAGTACTTC. Translated: CSAGGGSVYEQYF.

The chain recombines TRBV7-9 with TRBJ2-1; TRBD2 matches 14 bases. Germline trimming cut 4 bases from V and 2 bases from J; bases unmatched to any gene: 7. This CDR3 spans 18 amino acids. From germline, CDR1 is SEHNR and CDR2 FQNEAQ (reference sequence). The CDR3 spells CASSSTSGGAPTYNEQFF. As DNA, the CDR3 is TGTGCCAGCAGCTCGACTAGCGGGGGGGCCCCTACCTACAATGAGCAGTTCTTC. The full variable domain, completed using reference TRBV7-9 and TRBJ2-1, is DTGVSQNPRHKITKRGQNVTFRCDPISEHNRLYWYRQTLGQGPEFLTYFQNEAQLEKSRLLSDRFSAERPKGSFSTLEIQRTEQGDSAMYLCASSSTSGGAPTYNEQFFGPGTRLTVL.

This clone was counted a few times. The chain uses TRBV18 and TRBJ2-2, with no clear D. Germline V lookup: CDR1 KGHSH, CDR2 LQKENI. The CDR3 length is 14 residues. Trimming removed 2 bases from V and 5 bases from J, with 9 bases in between. Here the CDR3 reads CASSPVPRTGELFF. In DNA form, the CDR3 reads TGTGCCAGCTCACCAGTCCCGAGGACCGGGGAGCTGTTTTTT.

The gene calls are TRBV25-1 and TRBJ1-1; D possibly corresponds to TRBD1 (6 bases). Trimming pared 6 bases from V and 1 base from J, leaving 12 bases between. CDR3 length: 14 residues. Germline loops: CDR1 MGHDK, CDR2 SYGVNS. This CDR3 is CASSYTGTNTEAFF. The CDR3, as DNA: TGTGCCAGCAGCTATACAGGGACGAACACTGAAGCTTTCTTT.

DNA of the CDR3: TGTGCCAGCAGCCCCAGGGTAACTGGAAACACCATATATTTT. It yields the protein CASSPRVTGNTIYF. The J gene is TRBJ1-3, the V gene TRBV7-2, with a possible D match to TRBD1 (5 bases). The CDR3 runs to 14 residues. Between the trimmed V and J ends, which lost 5 bases and 2 bases, there was a span of 10 bases. CDR1 SGHTA and CDR2 FQGNSA come from the germline V gene.

V usage is TRBV19 and J usage is TRBJ1-5, with TRBD1 as a possible D gene (5 bases). V was trimmed by 3 bases and J by 1 base, leaving 10 bases between them. CDR3 length equals 15 residues. Germline V CDR1 and CDR2: LNHDA, SQIVND (reference sequence). In DNA form, the CDR3 reads TGTGCCAGTAGTATCATCCGGGACAGCAATCAGCCCCAGCATTTT. Translation: CASSIIRDSNQPQHF.

This clone appeared a single time. J is TRBJ2-7 and V is TRBV5-4; TRBD1 agrees at 8 bases. The V gene's germline CDR1 is SGHNT and CDR2 YYREEE (reference sequence). The CDR3 extends over 14 amino acids. After removal of 4 bases from V and 4 bases from J, the junction contained 7 bases not matched to a gene. The chain's CDR3 is CASSAGQGGYEQYF. In DNA, the CDR3 is TGTGCCAGCAGCGCTGGACAGGGTGGGTACGAGCAGTACTTC.

Concerning this clone: Other DNA sequences in the sample encode the same CDR3. The rearrangement joins TRBV4-3 to TRBJ2-2; D not certain. Germline V gene lookup returns CDR1 LGHNA and CDR2 YSLEER. The CDR3 covers 14 residues. The V gene lost 1 base and the J gene lost 4 bases, with 7 bases spanning the gap. The CDR3 DNA follows: TGCGCCAGCAGCCAAGGGCCAGTCACCGGGGAGCTGTTTTTT. Translated, it gives CASSQGPVTGELFF.

The V and J genes are TRBV7-2 and TRBJ2-3, with 9 bases fitting TRBD1. This CDR3 comprises 16 residues. The germline V gene has CDR1 SGHTA and CDR2 FQGNSA. The V and J ends lost 5 bases and 0 bases, in that order; junction bases with no gene match: 6. The CDR3 spells CASSRYRGQSTDTQYF. The CDR3 nucleotides are TGTGCCAGCAGCAGATACAGGGGGCAGAGCACAGATACGCAGTATTTT.

The chain carries TRBV2 and TRBJ2-1, with TRBD1 matching 7 bases. V lost 7 bases to trimming and J lost 4 bases; unmatched junction nucleotides: 4. The CDR3 runs to 13 residues. Germline CDR1 reads SNHLY; CDR2 reads FYNNEI. The CDR3 sequence: CASMGQLYNEQFF. The CDR3 DNA sequence: TGTGCCAGCATGGGACAGCTATACAATGAGCAGTTCTTC.

The rearrangement links TRBV6-2 or TRBV6-3 to TRBJ1-5; 10 positions match TRBD1. Germline assignment: CDR1 MNHEY and CDR2 SVGEGT. The CDR3 is 15 residues long. After removal of 4 bases from V and 4 bases from J, the junction contained 4 bases not matched to a gene. CDR3 bases: TGTGCCAGCAGTTGGGACAGGGGCGCGAATCAGCCCCAGCATTTT. Protein sequence: CASSWDRGANQPQHF.

In DNA, the CDR3 is TGTGCCAGCAGACAGACAGGGTCCCCTAATTCACCCCTCCACTTT. As protein: CASRQTGSPNSPLHF. This sequence joins TRBV6-4 and TRBJ1-6; 7 bases line up with TRBD1. Germline-derived CDR1 and CDR2 are MRHNA and SNTAGT. CDR3 size: 15 residues. The trim removed 6 bases at V and 6 bases at J, leaving 8 bases unmatched.

The chain joins TRBV6-5 to TRBJ1-4, with D uncertain. The V end was cut by 2 bases, the J end by 8 bases, with 15 bases between. The CDR3 loop spans 15 amino acids. The germline V gene encodes CDR1 MNHEY and CDR2 SVGAGI. CDR3 in DNA: TGTGCCAGCAGTTACGGAGGCCGGATCTGGGAAAAACTGTTTTTT. This codes for CASSYGGRIWEKLFF.

The genes are TRBV11-2 and TRBJ2-5; no reliable D call. V lost 4 bases to trimming and J lost 2 bases, with 14 bases between them. CDR3 size: 15 residues. Germline CDR1 SGHAT, CDR2 FQNNGV. The CDR3 nucleotides read TGTGCCAGCAGCTATGGCCCGACTGGACAAGAGACCCAGTACTTC. Its translation is CASSYGPTGQETQYF.

V and J are TRBV12-3 or TRBV12-4 and TRBJ2-4; D remains ambiguous. The length of the CDR3 is 12 residues. Trimming took 3 bases from V and 5 from J, leaving 5 bases between them. CDR3 protein: CASSFGENIQYF. The DNA of the CDR3 is TGTGCCAGCAGTTTCGGCGAAAACATTCAGTACTTC.

This clone came up a few times. V gene TRBV30 combines with J gene TRBJ2-7; no reliable D call. The ends were cut back, 0 bases at V and 5 bases at J, with 11 bases in the middle. This CDR3 has 13 residues. Germline CDR1 reads GTSNPN; CDR2 reads SVGIG (reference sequence). CDR3 DNA sequence: TGTGCCTGGAGTGTATCTGGGTACAACGAGCAGTACTTC. Residues: CAWSVSGYNEQYF.

The V gene is TRBV27, the J gene TRBJ2-7; possibly TRBD1 or TRBD2 for D (5 bases each). This CDR3 region has 15 residues. Per the germline V gene, CDR1 is MNHEY and CDR2 is SMNVEV (reference sequence). With 4 bases removed from V and 2 bases from J, the gap between germline ends came to 15 bases. CDR3 in amino acids: CASSYAPGTTYEQYF. CDR3 DNA: TGTGCCAGCAGTTACGCCCCCGGGACCACCTACGAGCAGTACTTC.

V usage is TRBV4-2 and J usage is TRBJ1-1, with TRBD1 as a possible D gene (6 bases). From germline, CDR1 is LGHNA and CDR2 YNFKEQ. With 2 bases removed from V and 0 bases from J, the gap between germline ends came to 7 bases. The CDR3 loop spans 14 amino acids. The CDR3: CASSQPGVNTEAFF. DNA of the CDR3: TGTGCCAGCAGCCAACCAGGGGTGAACACTGAAGCTTTCTTT.

This CDR3 reads CSVEGASGRKSSYNEQFF. In DNA, the CDR3 is TGCAGCGTTGAGGGGGCTAGCGGGAGGAAGAGCTCCTACAATGAGCAGTTCTTC. The V and J genes are TRBV29-1 and TRBJ2-1, with TRBD2 identical over 11 bases. The ends lost 3 bases at V and 0 bases at J; junction bases unmatched: 10. Per germline, CDR1 SQVTM and CDR2 ANQGSEA. CDR3 length: 18 amino acids.

The chain employs TRBV19 and TRBJ1-3; D is undetermined. CDR3 length equals 12 residues. V dropped 5 bases and J dropped 0 bases, with 2 bases sitting between them. The germline V gene has CDR1 LNHDA and CDR2 SQIVND (reference sequence). This CDR3 is CASSVSGNTIYF. The CDR3 DNA reads as TGTGCCAGTAGTGTCTCTGGAAACACCATATATTTT.

This clone has just a few counts. The CDR3 here is CATSRDRGISSGNTIYF. CDR3 nucleotide sequence: TGTGCCACCAGCAGAGATCGTGGCATCAGCTCTGGAAACACCATATATTTT. This chain joins TRBV15 and TRBJ1-3; no firm D call. The CDR3 is 17 residues long. Trimming shortened V by 0 bases and J by 0 bases, and 12 bases separated the two germline ends. Germline V CDR1 and CDR2: LNHNV, YYDKDF (reference sequence).

V usage is TRBV27 and J usage is TRBJ2-7; D is perhaps TRBD1 or TRBD2 (6 bases each). Germline V lookup: CDR1 MNHEY, CDR2 SMNVEV (reference sequence). The CDR3 is 13 amino acids. With 10 bases removed from V and 0 bases from J, the gap between germline ends came to 13 bases. The CDR3 loop reads CATGAVNSYEQYF. The CDR3 bases are TGTGCCACGGGGGCGGTTAACTCCTACGAGCAGTACTTC.

The CDR3 DNA follows: TGTGCCAGCAGCCCTTTGACTAGCGGGAATTCGAACACCGGGGAGCTGTTTTTT. This translates into CASSPLTSGNSNTGELFF. The genes are TRBV14 and TRBJ2-2; 11 bases match TRBD2. The CDR3 consists of 18 residues. The junction had 7 bases not matched to a gene; V was cut back by 4 bases and J by 0 bases. CDR1 SGHDN and CDR2 FVKESK come from the germline V gene.

The chain recombines TRBV7-9 with TRBJ1-1; D remains ambiguous. The germline CDR1 and CDR2 sequences are SEHNR and FQNEAQ (reference sequence). The CDR3 contains 14 residues. V gave up 1 base and J gave up 6 bases, with 12 bases separating them. Here the CDR3 DNA reads TGTGCCAGCAGCTTAGAATTCACAGAAGCTGAAGCTTTCTTT. Translation: CASSLEFTEAEAFF.

The CDR3 protein is CASSLSPSGRVTGELFF. CDR3 coding DNA: TGTGCCAGCAGCTTGTCTCCTAGCGGGCGCGTCACCGGGGAGCTGTTTTTT. This rearrangement joins TRBV5-4 to TRBJ2-2; 8 nucleotides agree with TRBD2. Germline V gene data show CDR1 as SGHNT and CDR2 as YYREEE (reference sequence). V lost 1 base to trimming and J lost 4 bases; unmatched junction nucleotides: 9. The CDR3 runs 17 residues.

The CDR3 sequence: CASSLAAGRGGTDTQYF. DNA for the CDR3: TGTGCCAGCAGCTTGGCAGCGGGCAGGGGCGGGACAGATACGCAGTATTTT. This chain joins TRBV5-4 and TRBJ2-3, with D tentatively TRBD1 or TRBD2 (6 bases each). The CDR3 contains 17 residues. CDR1 is SGHNT, CDR2 YYREEE, per germline (reference sequence). With 0 bases removed from V and 3 bases from J, the gap between germline ends came to 17 bases.